The sequence of this T cell receptor beta chain was determined in a study of Ad26.COV2.S vaccination and SARS-CoV-2 variants. Points from the study as a whole: Substantial breadth was reported for post-vaccination spike-specific CD8+ and CD4+ T cells.

For this clone: Its antigen is not identified.

Libraries were prepared by immunoSEQ multiplex PCR; TCRdb keeps only in-frame clonotypes and omits some of them. The data show roughly 510,000 clones, about 83% seen once. Treatment indicated: around 19 received Ad26.COV2.S at low or high dose, single or two shots; 5 received placebo; per-sample allocation not given. Samples were taken on day 63 after the first vaccine or placebo injection. In germline, CDR1 is ENHRY, CDR2 SYGVKD. The CDR3 has 15 amino acids. V was cut by 5 bases and J by 2 bases, with 14 bases left in between. Sequencing was performed on peripheral blood, taken in a trial of Ad26.COV2.S vaccine versus placebo. The TCR was taken from a person between 18 and 60 years old who received the Ad26.COV2.S COVID-19 vaccine or a placebo. The rearrangement uses TRBV10-3 and TRBJ2-3; D possibly corresponds to TRBD1 (5 bases). In DNA, the CDR3 is TGTGCCATCAGTCTGACAGATGCTCACACAGATACGCAGTATTTT. Translated, it gives CAISLTDAHTDTQYF.